Presented here are 9 T cell receptor beta chains from one specimen sequenced in a study of blood T cell repertoires in COVID-19. Produced via immunoSEQ multiplex PCR; TCRdb's table is partial and in-frame only. The table has a few hundred thousand clones, roughly 89% seen once; the top ten hold approximately 6.2%. Sequenced input: peripheral blood. The source is a man between 60 and 75 years old who had recovered from COVID-19.

Remarks on this clone: Other DNA sequences in this specimen translate into the identical CDR3. CDR3 residues: CASSISVNQPQHF. In DNA form, the CDR3 reads TGTGCCAGTAGTATCTCTGTGAATCAGCCCCAGCATTTT. This rearrangement joins TRBV19 to TRBJ1-5; D is unresolved. Germline lookup yields CDR1 LNHDA and CDR2 SQIVND (reference sequence). V lost 3 bases and J 4 bases, leaving 7 bases between the germline ends. The CDR3 runs to 13 residues.

The chain employs TRBV28 and TRBJ2-7, with D tentatively TRBD1 (6 bases). The length of the CDR3 is 14 residues. The V end lost 8 bases, the J end lost 2 bases, and 16 bases lay between the germline ends. The germline CDR1 and CDR2 sequences are MDHEN and SYDVKM. CDR3 loop: CASCEHRAAYEQYF. The CDR3 DNA is TGTGCCAGCTGCGAACACAGGGCGGCCTACGAGCAGTACTTC.

The chain joins TRBV5-1 to TRBJ2-2; 9 nucleotides match TRBD1. The CDR3 loop spans 15 amino acids. From germline, CDR1 is SGHRS and CDR2 YFSETQ. V lost 0 bases, J lost 7 bases, and 4 bases stayed unmatched. Here the CDR3 DNA reads TGCGCCAGCAGCTTGGCGGGGACAGGGATCGGGGAGCTGTTTTTT. Amino acid sequence: CASSLAGTGIGELFF.

CDR3 protein: CSVEASYGYTF. CDR3 bases: TGCAGCGTTGAAGCGTCCTATGGCTACACCTTC. The gene calls are TRBV29-1 and TRBJ1-2; D remains ambiguous. The V gene lost 1 base and the J gene lost 4 bases, with 4 bases spanning the gap. The germline CDR1 and CDR2 sequences are SQVTM and ANQGSEA. The CDR3 has 11 residues.

This clone has just one count. The V call is TRBV7-7, the J call TRBJ1-4; 7 bases match TRBD1. Per germline, CDR1 SSHAT and CDR2 FNYEAQ (reference sequence). J gave up 7 bases and V 5 bases, and 13 bases lay outside the gene matches. The CDR3 is made up of 16 amino acids. The CDR3 DNA sequence: TGTGCCAGCAGCCCTGACCGACAGGGTAGAGCTGAAAAACTGTTTTTT. It translates to CASSPDRQGRAEKLFF.

The genes are TRBV2 and TRBJ2-7; 8 nucleotides agree with TRBD2. The junction had 14 bases not matched to a gene; V was cut back by 2 bases and J by 5 bases. This CDR3 has 17 amino acids. Germline CDR1 SNHLY, CDR2 FYNNEI. The CDR3 DNA sequence: TGTGCCAGCAGTGAATTAAGCGGGAGCCTCCCGTTGAACGAGCAGTACTTC. As protein: CASSELSGSLPLNEQYF.

J is TRBJ1-4 and V is TRBV5-4, with a tentative D call TRBD1 (6 bases). Trimming removed 4 bases at V and 0 bases at J, with 13 bases between. The CDR3 spans 16 residues. Germline CDR1 is SGHNT and CDR2 is YYREEE (reference sequence). The CDR3 DNA is TGTGCCAGCAGCCCCGGGACACCAGCAACTAATGAAAAACTGTTTTTT. This encodes CASSPGTPATNEKLFF.

This clone was seen a handful of times. J is TRBJ1-6 and V is TRBV6-2 or TRBV6-3; 10 bases map to TRBD1. The CDR3 has 16 residues. V gave up 5 bases and J gave up 7 bases; unmatched junction bases: 8. The germline V gene has CDR1 MNHEY and CDR2 SVGEGT. CDR3 nucleotides: TGTGCCAGCAGTAAGGACAGGGGGAGACTGAATTCACCCCTCCACTTT. It codes for CASSKDRGRLNSPLHF.

V usage is TRBV3-1 (or the pseudogene TRBV3-2) and J usage is TRBJ1-5, with D perhaps matching TRBD1 (6 bases). The CDR3 sequence is 18 residues long. The germline V gene encodes CDR1 LGHDT and CDR2 YNNKEL (reference sequence). V shed 2 bases and J shed 4 bases, with 21 bases lying between them. Here the CDR3 DNA reads TGTGCCAGCAGCCAATCCGACAGGCCAGGTGGGGGAAATCAGCCCCAGCATTTT. As protein: CASSQSDRPGGGNQPQHF.